This TCR beta chain stems from a study of control samples from healthy donors and cancer patients. Sequencing was performed with immunoSEQ multiplex PCR; in TCRdb, only in-frame clones are kept and a portion is missing. Among about 79,000 clones listed, more than 85% were seen once. This receptor was obtained from a woman aged 40 to 50 with lung cancer. The sequencing input was PBMCs.

CDR3 nucleotide sequence: TGTGCCAGCAGCTTAGATCGGGTGGGTGAGCCCCAGCATTTT. Translation: CASSLDRVGEPQHF. V usage is TRBV11-2 and J usage is TRBJ1-5, with no clear D. The CDR3 extends over 14 amino acids. Trimming removed 0 bases at V and 8 bases at J, with 11 bases between. Germline CDR1 reads SGHAT; CDR2 reads FQNNGV.